This T cell receptor beta chain is from a study of shared clonotypes between healthy human individuals. Study-level information: Each donor's CD4 naive and CD4 memory cells filled three plates apiece, CD8 naive two, and CD8 memory one.

Generated by immunoSEQ multiplex PCR, the TCRdb table keeps only in-frame clones and is missing some. The sample shows 110,000 or so clones, under 70% of them seen only once. V lost 5 bases to trimming and J lost 6 bases, with 17 bases between them. The CDR3 has 15 residues. Germline-derived CDR1 and CDR2 are SGHTA and FQGNSA. This clone was picked up a small number of times. The rearrangement joins TRBV7-2 to TRBJ2-1; D gene ambiguous. Sequenced material: memory CD8+ T cells sorted from blood. Subset specified: CD45RO+ cells pooled with CCR7-negative TemRA cells. This receptor was identified in a woman in her 30s in good health. DNA for the CDR3: TGTGCCAGCAGCCCTACCCTTGCGGCGCTCAATGAGCAGTTCTTC. Translating gives CASSPTLAALNEQFF.